The 16 T cell receptor beta chains reported below all come from one sample, sequenced in a study of radiotherapy plus CTLA-4 blockade in lung cancer. Assay used: immunoSEQ multiplex PCR; TCRdb lists only in-frame clones, some missing. The sample comprises fewer than 55,000 clones, roughly 85% of which are singletons, and 28% rests with the top ten. The sequenced sample was peripheral blood, obtained from a patient treated with radiotherapy plus ipilimumab. The receptors shown here come from a human donor with non-small cell lung cancer whose response to radiotherapy plus ipilimumab could not be evaluated.

The chain links TRBV5-1 to TRBJ2-6; 10 bases map to TRBD1. The CDR3 loop spans 19 amino acids. Germline CDR1 SGHRS, CDR2 YFSETQ. With V trimmed by 4 bases and J by 2 bases, 12 bases remained unmatched. CDR3 sequence (DNA): TGCGCCAGCAGCGCTGGACAGGGGGGACGACTAGCTGGGGCCAACGTCCTGACTTTC. This codes for CASSAGQGGRLAGANVLTF.

V is TRBV4-3 and J is TRBJ2-4; D not resolved. CDR1 and CDR2 (germline): LGHNA, YSLEER. V lost 0 bases, J lost 1 base, and 13 bases lay in between. The CDR3 consists of 17 residues. The CDR3 sequence: CASSQDSGSGAKNIQYF. DNA of the CDR3: TGCGCCAGCAGCCAAGATTCCGGGTCCGGGGCCAAAAACATTCAGTACTTC.

With respect to this clone: Other DNA sequences in the same sample also yield this CDR3. The chain carries TRBV9 and TRBJ2-3; 8 bases map to TRBD1. This CDR3 spans 14 amino acids. Germline CDR1 SGDLS, CDR2 YYNGEE. The junction had 4 bases not matched to a gene; V was cut back by 3 bases and J by 4 bases. The chain's CDR3 is CASSAGQGPDTQYF. In DNA, the CDR3 is TGTGCCAGCAGCGCAGGACAGGGACCAGATACGCAGTATTTT.

The V and J genes are TRBV15 and TRBJ2-7; 11 positions match TRBD1. The V segment lost 3 bases and the J segment 4 bases; nucleotides outside the gene matches: 5. Germline V CDR1 and CDR2: LNHNV, YYDKDF (reference sequence). The CDR3 consists of 15 residues. The chain's CDR3 is CATSRTGTGGYEQYF. In DNA form, the CDR3 reads TGTGCCACCAGCAGGACCGGGACAGGGGGTTACGAGCAGTACTTC.

This clone was recorded only once. The junction differs from germline at one of its ends, possibly a read error. The rearrangement uses TRBV5-1 and TRBJ2-3, with 8 bases fitting TRBD1. The CDR3 has 16 residues. Germline V lookup: CDR1 SGHRS, CDR2 YFSETQ. DNA of the CDR3: TGCGCCAGCAGCTTGGACAGGGGGGTAGTAGCAGATACGCGGTATTTT. This gives the protein CASSLDRGVVADTRYF.

The CDR3 DNA reads TGTGCCAGCAGCTTAAGACAGGGAAACACTGAAGCTTTCTTT. The encoded protein is CASSLRQGNTEAFF. The chain joins TRBV7-8 to TRBJ1-1; 7 bases align to TRBD1. J was trimmed by 2 bases and V by 2 bases; bases with no gene match: 2. The CDR3 covers 14 residues. From germline, CDR1 is SGHVS and CDR2 FQNEAQ.

Here the CDR3 reads CASSEVDRFNEKLFF. CDR3 in DNA: TGTGCCAGCAGTGAAGTTGACAGATTTAATGAAAAACTGTTTTTT. The J gene is TRBJ1-4, the V gene TRBV2, with a tentative D call TRBD1 (5 bases). From germline, CDR1 is SNHLY and CDR2 FYNNEI. There are 15 residues in the CDR3. V dropped 1 base and J dropped 4 bases, with 10 bases sitting between them.

The chain links TRBV23-1 to TRBJ2-4; possible D gene TRBD2, 5 bases. TRBV23-1 is treated as an ORF (open reading frame) with a function not yet certain. Trimming took off 4 bases at V and 0 bases at J, with 13 bases between the two ends. The CDR3 contains 16 residues. The DNA for the CDR3 is TGCGCCAGCAGTCGACGGGATTCTATAGCCAAAAACATTCAGTACTTC. Its protein product is CASSRRDSIAKNIQYF.

This chain connects TRBV29-1 to TRBJ2-1, with TRBD2 identical over 11 bases. The junction had 5 bases not matched to a gene; V was cut back by 0 bases and J by 1 base. CDR3 length: 17 amino acids. CDR1 is SQVTM and CDR2 is ANQGSEA in the germline V gene. DNA of the CDR3: TGCAGCGTTGAAGAAGGTCTAGCGGGAGGATCCTACAATGAGCAGTTCTTC. Translation: CSVEEGLAGGSYNEQFF.

This sequence joins TRBV2 and TRBJ1-2; D is ambiguous. Germline V gene lookup returns CDR1 SNHLY and CDR2 FYNNEI. Trimming left V 8 bases short and J 4 bases short, with 11 bases between. The CDR3 extends over 12 amino acids. CDR3 sequence reads: CASHQVSYGYTF. The CDR3 nucleotides read TGTGCCAGCCATCAGGTTTCCTATGGCTACACCTTC.

The chain carries TRBV9 and TRBJ2-7, with 8 bases lining up with TRBD2. The germline V gene has CDR1 SGDLS and CDR2 YYNGEE. The CDR3 runs 15 residues. V lost 1 base to trimming and J lost 2 bases; unmatched junction nucleotides: 5. The CDR3 sequence is CASSVRAGGAYEQYF. CDR3 sequence (DNA): TGTGCCAGCAGCGTACGGGCGGGAGGCGCCTACGAGCAGTACTTC. The full variable domain, rest sourced from reference TRBV9 and TRBJ2-7, is DSGVTQTPKHLITATGQRVTLRCSPRSGDLSVYWYQQSLDQGLQFLIQYYNGEERAKGNILERFSAQQFPDLHSELNLSSLELGDSALYFCASSVRAGGAYEQYFGPGTRLTVT.

J is TRBJ2-1 and V is TRBV6-5, with a tentative D call TRBD1 (5 bases). The CDR3 is made up of 16 amino acids. The V and J ends lost 4 bases and 4 bases respectively, with 17 bases between them. CDR1 is MNHEY, CDR2 SVGAGI, per germline. CDR3 region: CASSFTGPTIYNEQFF. The CDR3 coding sequence is TGTGCCAGCAGTTTCACAGGACCTACGATATACAATGAGCAGTTCTTC.

This chain joins TRBV5-1 and TRBJ1-1; the D is unclear. Germline V gives CDR1 SGHRS, CDR2 YFSETQ. V was cut by 0 bases and J by 4 bases, with 7 bases left in between. The CDR3 is made up of 13 amino acids. In nucleotides, the CDR3 is TGCGCCAGCAGCTTGGTCCCAGGCACTGAAGCTTTCTTT. Its protein product is CASSLVPGTEAFF.

This chain links TRBV20-1 with TRBJ2-7; no clear D gene. From germline, CDR1 is DFQATT and CDR2 SNEGSKA (reference sequence). The CDR3 is made up of 11 amino acids. Trimming took off 3 bases at V and 3 bases at J, with 6 bases between the two ends. The CDR3 reads CSARKSYEQYF. In nucleotides, the CDR3 is TGCAGTGCTAGGAAGAGCTACGAGCAGTACTTC.

The J gene is TRBJ2-1, the V gene TRBV5-1, with 7 bases that match TRBD2. Germline V gene lookup returns CDR1 SGHRS and CDR2 YFSETQ. The CDR3 length is 16 residues. V lost 0 bases to trimming and J lost 4 bases; unmatched junction nucleotides: 7. CDR3 residues: CASSLAAGVGYNEQFF. The CDR3 DNA sequence: TGCGCCAGCAGCTTGGCGGCGGGAGTAGGGTACAATGAGCAGTTCTTC.

The rearrangement uses TRBV29-1 and TRBJ2-3, with 12 bases aligning to TRBD2. The CDR3 spans 15 residues. V was pared by 7 bases and J by 2 bases, with 7 bases of the junction left unmatched. The germline V gene has CDR1 SQVTM and CDR2 ANQGSEA. The CDR3 reads CSARGTSGYTDTQYF. For the CDR3, the DNA is TGCAGCGCCCGCGGGACTAGCGGGTACACAGATACGCAGTATTTT.